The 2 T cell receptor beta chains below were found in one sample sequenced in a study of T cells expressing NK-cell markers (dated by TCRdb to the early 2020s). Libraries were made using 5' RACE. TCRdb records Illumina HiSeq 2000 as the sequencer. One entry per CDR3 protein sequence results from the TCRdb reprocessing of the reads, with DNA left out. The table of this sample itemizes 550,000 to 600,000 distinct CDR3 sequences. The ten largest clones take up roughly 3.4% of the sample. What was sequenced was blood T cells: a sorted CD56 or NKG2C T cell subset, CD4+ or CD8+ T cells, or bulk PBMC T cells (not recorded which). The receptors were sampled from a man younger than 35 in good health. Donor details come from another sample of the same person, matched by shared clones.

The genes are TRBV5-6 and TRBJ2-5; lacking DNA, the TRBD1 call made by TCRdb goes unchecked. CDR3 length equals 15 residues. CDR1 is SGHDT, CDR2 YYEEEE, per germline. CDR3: CASSYGQGAMETQYF.

This CDR3 is CASSEAGRTEAFF. The chain combines TRBV6-1 with TRBJ1-1. This CDR3 is 13 amino acids long. The germline CDR1 and CDR2 sequences are MNHNS and SASEGT.